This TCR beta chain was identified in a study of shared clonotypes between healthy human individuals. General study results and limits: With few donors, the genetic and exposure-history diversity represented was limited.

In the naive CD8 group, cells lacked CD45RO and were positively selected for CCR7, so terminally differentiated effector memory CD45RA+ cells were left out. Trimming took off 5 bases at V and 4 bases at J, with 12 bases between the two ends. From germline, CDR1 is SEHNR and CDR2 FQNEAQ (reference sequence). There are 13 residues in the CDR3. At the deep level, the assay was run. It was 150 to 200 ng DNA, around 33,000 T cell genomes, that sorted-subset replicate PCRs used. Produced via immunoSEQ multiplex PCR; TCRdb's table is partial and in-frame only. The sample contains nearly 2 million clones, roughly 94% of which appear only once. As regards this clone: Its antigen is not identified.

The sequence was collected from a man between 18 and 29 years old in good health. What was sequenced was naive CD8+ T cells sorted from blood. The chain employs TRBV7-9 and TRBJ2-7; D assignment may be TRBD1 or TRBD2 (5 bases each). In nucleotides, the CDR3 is TGTGCCAGCAGCGCCGGGACCCTTTACGAGCAGTACTTC. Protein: CASSAGTLYEQYF.